This T cell receptor beta chain stems from a study of T cells in Graves' hyperthyroidism and ophthalmopathy. At the level of the study: At initial diagnosis, before any treatment had begun, peripheral blood was obtained.

Amplification yielded TCR beta CDR3 regions, with RNA transcripts as the source. In the first-round RT-PCR of the TCR CDR3, the HTBI primer set was used. TCRdb re-called the multiplex PCR reads with MiXCR, one entry per CDR3 protein. The table includes a few hundred thousand distinct CDR3 sequences, about 19% detected once. For Graves' hyperthyroidism to be stable, ophthalmopathy could not progress within 18 months. The sample holds many counts of this clonotype. V shed 5 bases, J shed 4 bases, and the junction held 10 bases outside the gene matches. Germline V gene data show CDR1 as SGHVS and CDR2 as FNYEAQ. CDR3 length: 15 amino acids.

The source is a woman aged 18-35 years with Graves' hyperthyroidism. The specimen was blood. V gene TRBV7-6 combines with J gene TRBJ1-2, with 7 positions matching TRBD1. Here the CDR3 reads CASSGYTGDPYGYTF. CDR3 nucleotides: TGTGCCAGCAGCGGATATACAGGGGACCCCTATGGCTACACCTTC.